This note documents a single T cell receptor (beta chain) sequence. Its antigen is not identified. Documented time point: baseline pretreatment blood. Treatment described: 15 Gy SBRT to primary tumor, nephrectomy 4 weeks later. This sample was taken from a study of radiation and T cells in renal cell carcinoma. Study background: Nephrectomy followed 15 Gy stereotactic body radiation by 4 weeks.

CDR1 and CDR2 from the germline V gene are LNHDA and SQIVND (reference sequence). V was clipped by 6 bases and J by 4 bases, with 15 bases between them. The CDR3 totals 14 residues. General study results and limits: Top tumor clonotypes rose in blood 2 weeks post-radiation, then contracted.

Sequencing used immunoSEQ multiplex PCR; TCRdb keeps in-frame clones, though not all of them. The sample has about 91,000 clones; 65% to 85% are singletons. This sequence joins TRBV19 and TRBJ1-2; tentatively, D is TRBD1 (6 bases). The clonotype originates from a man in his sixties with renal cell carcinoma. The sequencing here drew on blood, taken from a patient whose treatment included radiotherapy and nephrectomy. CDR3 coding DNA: TGTGCCAGTAGGAACAGGGATTCCATCTATGGCTACACCTTC. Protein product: CASRNRDSIYGYTF.